The 28 T cell receptor beta chains given below trace back to one sample, sequenced in a study of cytomegalovirus exposure and HLA in healthy donors. The PCR had 60 Vbeta and 13 Jbeta primers. The protocol was immunoSEQ multiplex PCR, while the TCRdb copy is restricted to in-frame clones and leaves out a portion. Its table lists about 110,000 clones. Sequencing was performed on PBMCs. Source of these receptors: a man aged 18 to 30 in good health and CMV-seronegative.

The V and J genes are TRBV28 and TRBJ2-3; a possible D gene is TRBD2 (6 bases). The CDR3 sequence is 15 residues long. The V gene's germline CDR1 is MDHEN and CDR2 SYDVKM. V dropped 6 bases and J dropped 2 bases, with 15 bases sitting between them. The CDR3 spells CASSPGDSITDTQYF. In nucleotides, the CDR3 is TGTGCCAGCAGCCCGGGGGACTCTATCACAGATACGCAGTATTTT.

V and J are TRBV7-6 and TRBJ1-4, with D possibly TRBD1 on 6 matching bases. Germline V gene lookup returns CDR1 SGHVS and CDR2 FNYEAQ. The CDR3 spans 14 residues. V was trimmed by 5 bases and J by 4 bases, leaving 11 bases between them. The CDR3: CASSRTALNEKLFF. The CDR3 nucleotides read TGTGCCAGCAGCCGGACAGCCCTTAATGAAAAACTGTTTTTT.

V usage is TRBV12-5 and J usage is TRBJ1-5; 9 bases are shared with TRBD1. The ends lost 6 bases at V and 4 bases at J; junction bases unmatched: 7. The V gene's germline CDR1 is LGHNT and CDR2 FRNRAP. This CDR3 spans 15 amino acids. In DNA form, the CDR3 reads TGTGCTAGTGGATCGGGACAGGGAATAAATCAGCCCCAGCATTTT. Translating it yields CASGSGQGINQPQHF.

The chain employs TRBV27 and TRBJ1-1; maybe TRBD1 (6 bases). CDR1 is MNHEY and CDR2 is SMNVEV in the germline V gene (reference sequence). The CDR3 sequence is 13 residues long. The CDR3 region is CASLGGGRTEAFF. CDR3 in DNA: TGTGCGAGCCTAGGGGGGGGCCGAACTGAAGCTTTCTTT.

This chain uses TRBV15 with TRBJ2-3; TRBD2 might be the D (6 bases). CDR1 and CDR2 from the germline V gene are LNHNV and YYDKDF (reference sequence). V was trimmed by 3 bases and J by 6 bases, leaving 13 bases between them. The CDR3 runs to 14 residues. The CDR3 sequence: CATSRGGITDTQYF. CDR3 coding DNA: TGTGCCACCAGCAGGGGCGGGATTACTGATACGCAGTATTTT.

The rearrangement joins TRBV7-6 to TRBJ1-5, with 7 positions matching TRBD1. The CDR3 runs to 12 residues. Germline loops: CDR1 SGHVS, CDR2 FNYEAQ. The trim removed 5 bases at V and 7 bases at J, leaving 2 bases unmatched. CDR3 loop: CASSQGEQPQHF. The CDR3 nucleotides read TGTGCCAGCAGCCAGGGGGAACAGCCCCAGCATTTT.

The chain recombines TRBV5-1 with TRBJ1-2, with TRBD1 matching over 8 bases. Germline V lookup: CDR1 SGHRS, CDR2 YFSETQ. The CDR3 spans 15 residues. V trimming: 0 bases; J trimming: 6 bases; junction bases outside the gene matches: 7. CDR3 loop: CASSLVARGLNGYTF. The CDR3 DNA is TGCGCCAGCAGCTTGGTAGCCAGGGGGCTTAATGGCTACACCTTC.

The gene calls are TRBV7-9 and TRBJ1-5; TRBD1 matches 7 bases. CDR3 size: 14 residues. CDR1 and CDR2 (germline): SEHNR, FQNEAQ (reference sequence). With 5 bases clipped from V and 3 bases from J, the junction kept 4 bases outside the gene matches. The CDR3 DNA sequence: TGTGCCAGCAGCCGACAGGGACCCAATCAGCCCCAGCATTTT. Translating it yields CASSRQGPNQPQHF.

This chain connects TRBV7-9 to TRBJ2-7; 15 bases map to TRBD2. Germline lookup yields CDR1 SEHNR and CDR2 FQNEAQ (reference sequence). The V and J ends lost 4 bases and 10 bases, in that order; junction bases with no gene match: 11. The CDR3 has 16 residues. CDR3 in amino acids: CASSYTPGLAGGRQYF. The CDR3 DNA sequence: TGTGCCAGCAGCTATACTCCGGGACTAGCGGGAGGCCGCCAGTACTTC.

The chain uses TRBV5-1 and TRBJ2-1; tentative D call: TRBD1 (5 bases). V lost 0 bases and J 10 bases, leaving 14 bases between the germline ends. Germline V CDR1 and CDR2: SGHRS, YFSETQ. CDR3 length equals 14 residues. CDR3 nucleotide sequence: TGCGCCAGCAGCTTGGATGGTCAAGGGGTAGAGCAGTTCTTC. Residues: CASSLDGQGVEQFF.

The V and J genes are TRBV19 and TRBJ2-7, with 7 bases matching TRBD2. V was pared by 8 bases and J by 5 bases, with 9 bases of the junction left unmatched. The CDR3 contains 13 residues. CDR1 is LNHDA, CDR2 SQIVND, per germline (reference sequence). This CDR3 is CASGRGSGNEQYF. CDR3 in DNA: TGTGCCAGTGGCCGCGGGAGCGGCAACGAGCAGTACTTC.

V and J are TRBV6-6 and TRBJ2-5, with 7 bases lining up with TRBD2. Germline V gene sequence: CDR1 MNHNY, CDR2 SVGAGI (reference sequence). The CDR3 loop spans 14 amino acids. J gave up 5 bases and V 6 bases, and 9 bases lay outside the gene matches. CDR3 amino acids: CASRPRLGGETQYF. CDR3 bases: TGTGCCAGCAGACCCAGGCTGGGAGGGGAGACCCAGTACTTC.

V gene TRBV4-1 combines with J gene TRBJ2-5; D may be TRBD2 (6 bases). The end of the DNA is better explained by TRBJ2-7, so the J call may be wrong. The germline CDR1 and CDR2 sequences are MGHRA and YSYEKL. The CDR3 covers 14 residues. CDR3 residues: CASSQPGGSYEQYF. The CDR3 DNA follows: TGCGCCAGCAGCCAACCCGGAGGGAGTTACGAGCAGTACTTC.

The V call is TRBV6-6, the J call TRBJ1-4; D not resolved. The V end was cut by 3 bases, the J end by 7 bases, with 12 bases between. In germline, CDR1 is MNHNY, CDR2 SVGAGI (reference sequence). This CDR3 spans 14 amino acids. The CDR3 coding sequence is TGTGCCAGCAGTTATTTGGGGAGGAGTGAAAAACTGTTTTTT. Encoded protein: CASSYLGRSEKLFF.

V is TRBV2 and J is TRBJ2-5, with TRBD2 identical over 7 bases. V was pared by 3 bases and J by 5 bases, with 12 bases of the junction left unmatched. Germline V gene lookup returns CDR1 SNHLY and CDR2 FYNNEI. The CDR3 sequence is 16 residues long. The CDR3 spells CASSEDQGGIEETQYF. DNA for the CDR3: TGTGCCAGCAGTGAGGATCAGGGAGGGATAGAGGAGACCCAGTACTTC.

This chain joins TRBV5-3 and TRBJ2-7; D perhaps matches TRBD1 (5 bases). TRBV5-3 is designated an ORF whose function remains uncertain. With 4 bases removed from V and 0 bases from J, the gap between germline ends came to 14 bases. The CDR3 totals 15 residues. In DNA form, the CDR3 reads TGTGCCAGAAGCCGGCAGGGTGGGTACTCCTACGAGCAGTACTTC. Translation: CARSRQGGYSYEQYF.

CDR3 DNA sequence: TGCGCCAGCTCCACAGCGGGAGTCTTAGAGACCCAGTACTTC. This sequence encodes CASSTAGVLETQYF. This chain uses TRBV5-1 with TRBJ2-5; 8 nucleotides match TRBD2. V shed 7 bases and J 4 bases; nucleotides not matched to a gene: 9. The CDR3 runs 14 residues. Looked up from germline, CDR1 is SGHRS and CDR2 is YFSETQ.

The chain combines TRBV6-1 with TRBJ1-4, with D perhaps TRBD1 (5 bases). The CDR3 is 13 residues long. Trimming left V 2 bases short and J 8 bases short, with 9 bases between. Germline values: CDR1 MNHNS, CDR2 SASEGT. In nucleotides, the CDR3 is TGTGCCAGCAGTGAAAGGGGTCAGGAAAAACTGTTTTTT. Translated, it gives CASSERGQEKLFF.

Remarks on this clone: The junction and the germline gene differ at one end; a read error may be behind it. The V and J genes are TRBV27 and TRBJ2-2; no reliable D call. The CDR3 has 14 residues. Germline V lookup: CDR1 MNHEY, CDR2 SMNVEV (reference sequence). CDR3 sequence: CASSPLAKTGELFF. The DNA for the CDR3 is TGTGCCAGCAGTCCCCTCGCGAAGACCGGGGAGCTGTTTTTT.

The chain is built from TRBV13 and TRBJ1-6, with D possibly TRBD1 on 6 matching bases. This CDR3 has 15 residues. The germline V gene has CDR1 PRHDT and CDR2 FYEKMQ (reference sequence). V lost 2 bases, J lost 6 bases, and 11 bases lay in between. CDR3 coding DNA: TGTGCCAGCAGCTTAAGAACAGGGAGTAATTCACCCCTCCACTTT. As protein: CASSLRTGSNSPLHF.

The rearrangement joins TRBV7-2 to TRBJ2-1, with TRBD2 identical over 9 bases. The V segment lost 2 bases and the J segment 5 bases; nucleotides outside the gene matches: 7. This CDR3 contains 16 residues. CDR1 and CDR2 (germline): SGHTA, FQGNSA. CDR3 sequence: CASSLNSVAGDNEQFF. The CDR3 bases are TGTGCCAGCAGCTTAAATTCGGTAGCGGGGGACAATGAGCAGTTCTTC.

The CDR3 is CASSQGGVNYGYTF. In nucleotides, the CDR3 is TGCGCCAGCAGCCAAGGGGGGGTTAACTATGGCTACACCTTC. The chain uses TRBV4-1 and TRBJ1-2; D may be TRBD1 (5 bases). Germline CDR1 is MGHRA and CDR2 is YSYEKL. V lost 1 base to trimming and J lost 1 base, with 7 bases between them. The CDR3 spans 14 residues.

The chain combines TRBV5-1 with TRBJ2-5, with D possibly matching TRBD2 (6 bases). The CDR3 consists of 13 residues. V was clipped by 2 bases and J by 5 bases, with 10 bases between them. CDR1 is SGHRS and CDR2 is YFSETQ in the germline V gene. In DNA form, the CDR3 reads TGCGCCAGCAGCTTTCGACTAGGGGAGACCCAGTACTTC. Protein sequence: CASSFRLGETQYF. The complete variable domain, with remaining parts taken from reference TRBV5-1 and TRBJ2-5, reads KAGVTQTPRYLIKTRGQQVTLSCSPISGHRSVSWYQQTPGQGLQFLFEYFSETQRNKGNFPGRFSGRQFSNSRSEMNVSTLELGDSALYLCASSFRLGETQYFGPGTRLLVL.

The gene calls are TRBV28 and TRBJ1-2; D may be TRBD1 (5 bases). Germline V lookup: CDR1 MDHEN, CDR2 SYDVKM. The CDR3 is 17 amino acids. V shed 3 bases and J shed 1 base, with 18 bases lying between them. The CDR3 region is CASSFGRGAPYNYGYTF. CDR3 DNA sequence: TGTGCCAGCAGTTTTGGGAGGGGCGCCCCATATAACTATGGCTACACCTTC.

This sequence joins TRBV14 and TRBJ1-1, with unresolved D. The CDR3 spans 14 residues. The V and J ends lost 0 bases and 5 bases respectively, with 10 bases between them. The germline CDR1 and CDR2 sequences are SGHDN and FVKESK. CDR3 sequence: CASSQDLKRTEAFF. In nucleotides, the CDR3 is TGTGCCAGCAGCCAAGATCTTAAGCGGACTGAAGCTTTCTTT. Looking up the rest from reference TRBV14 and TRBJ1-1 gives the full variable domain: EAGVTQFPSHSVIEKGQTVTLRCDPISGHDNLYWYRRVMGKEIKFLLHFVKESKQDESGMPNNRFLAERTGGTYSTLKVQPAELEDSGVYFCASSQDLKRTEAFFGQGTRLTVV.

The V gene is TRBV11-2, the J gene TRBJ2-7; 12 nucleotides match TRBD2. Germline V CDR1 and CDR2: SGHAT, FQNNGV. V trimming: 5 bases; J trimming: 2 bases; junction bases outside the gene matches: 4. CDR3 length: 15 residues. The CDR3 reads CASSPASGRAYEQYF. The CDR3, as DNA: TGTGCCAGCAGCCCAGCTAGCGGGAGGGCCTACGAGCAGTACTTC.

V is TRBV11-2 and J is TRBJ2-7, with a tentative D call TRBD1 (5 bases). V lost 1 base and J 9 bases, leaving 16 bases between the germline ends. The CDR3 extends over 14 amino acids. Germline-derived CDR1 and CDR2 are SGHAT and FQNNGV. This CDR3 reads CASSLGTVRARQYF. In nucleotides, the CDR3 is TGTGCCAGCAGCTTAGGTACGGTCAGGGCGAGGCAGTACTTC.

Here the CDR3 DNA reads TGCGCCAGCAGCTCAACTGGACAGGCCCTGACTAACTATGGCTACACCTTC. It encodes CASSSTGQALTNYGYTF. The chain uses TRBV5-1 and TRBJ1-2; 7 nucleotides line up with TRBD1. The CDR3 is 17 amino acids. The germline gives CDR1 SGHRS, CDR2 YFSETQ. V shed 3 bases and J 0 bases; nucleotides not matched to a gene: 11.